This is a list of T cell receptor beta chains from one sample in a study of Ad26.COV2.S vaccination and SARS-CoV-2 variants. Sequencing was performed with immunoSEQ multiplex PCR; in TCRdb, only in-frame clones are kept and a portion is missing. In the table there are more than 350,000 clones, 80% to 95% of which are singletons. Sequenced here: peripheral blood, sampled in a trial of Ad26.COV2.S vaccine versus placebo. Receptor source: a person between 18 and 65 years old who received the Ad26.COV2.S COVID-19 vaccine or a placebo. The conserved cysteine and the conserved F or W are not part of the CDR3 here.

v_call cdr3_aa
TRBV19 ASSKGHGQGARETQY
TRBV5-6 ASSLGGRFSNQPQH
TRBV7-8 ASSYSSQETQY
TRBV5-6 ASSPWGGRTGNTIY
TRBV6-5 ASSYGLANEQF
TRBV9 ASSVAGSQLGETQY
TRBV18 ASSPPQGPYTGELF
TRBV28 ASSLIGNTIY
TRBV7-9 ASSFGGLYEQY
TRBV3-1/TRBV3-2 ASSPRGQTILMF
TRBV10-3 AISTMNTEAF
TRBV2 ASYRQGLNTEAF
TRBV9 ASSQGYEQY
TRBV30 AWSSRRASDTQY
TRBV4-1 ASSQGAVETQY
TRBV7-6 ASSNKPEAEQF
TRBV7-8 ASSYAVTDTQY
TRBV3-1/TRBV3-2 ASSQVSEQNNYGYT
TRBV6-5 ASSRTGLEQY
TRBV19 ASTEAGVNYQPQH
TRBV7-2 ASSPGGGGRTDTQY
TRBV9 ASSLRQGQYT
TRBV27 ASSTGTGGRGGYT
TRBV7-2 ASSFFVARRNNEQF
TRBV5-1 ASSLTPNSGNTIY
TRBV2 ASSDLWGASYNEQF
TRBV20-1 SASYAGQNNQPQH
TRBV5-1 ASSFNRGAEAF
TRBV19 ASRQWTGAGANVLT
TRBV3-1/TRBV3-2 ASSPTSGDTDTQY
TRBV6-5 ASRPREGYEQY
TRBV20-1 SARLGDRQY
TRBV24-1 ATSDARDFGYGYT
TRBV3-1/TRBV3-2 ASSQVPGSQY
TRBV11-3 ASSFTGEGTEAF
TRBV6-2/TRBV6-3 ASSTRQGSPSYEQY
TRBV19 ASSMIGIPQH
TRBV19 ATEGTGGGGYT
TRBV10-2 ASSDGHKGPGYT
TRBV19 ASRTGNLGSIYGYT
TRBV18 ASSPVADSYEQY
TRBV5-5 ASSLAGRDGGSQETQY
TRBV6-5 ASSRSGATYEQY
TRBV11-2 ASSLVPGSGRYNEQF
TRBV11-3 ASSMWASDEQY